This TCR beta chain emerged from a study of T cell responses to AZD1222 COVID-19 vaccine. TCRdb's table, derived via immunoSEQ multiplex PCR, lists solely in-frame clones and lacks some. The sample shows tens of thousands of clones, about 89% of them seen only once. General study points: Reports indicate that nearly half of spike-specific TCRs are directed at unmutated variant regions.

Concerning this clone itself: Its target is not known.

V shed 0 bases and J 1 base; nucleotides not matched to a gene: 2. CDR3 length: 15 amino acids. The germline V gene encodes CDR1 SGHVS and CDR2 FNYEAQ. The genes are TRBV7-6 and TRBJ1-1; 7 bases are a match to TRBD1. Sequencing was performed on peripheral blood, taken on day 0 of AZD1222 vaccination. This clonotype originated in an adult in good health. The chain's CDR3 is CASSLARGGNTEAFF. The DNA for the CDR3 is TGTGCCAGCAGCTTAGCCAGGGGGGGGAACACTGAAGCTTTCTTT.